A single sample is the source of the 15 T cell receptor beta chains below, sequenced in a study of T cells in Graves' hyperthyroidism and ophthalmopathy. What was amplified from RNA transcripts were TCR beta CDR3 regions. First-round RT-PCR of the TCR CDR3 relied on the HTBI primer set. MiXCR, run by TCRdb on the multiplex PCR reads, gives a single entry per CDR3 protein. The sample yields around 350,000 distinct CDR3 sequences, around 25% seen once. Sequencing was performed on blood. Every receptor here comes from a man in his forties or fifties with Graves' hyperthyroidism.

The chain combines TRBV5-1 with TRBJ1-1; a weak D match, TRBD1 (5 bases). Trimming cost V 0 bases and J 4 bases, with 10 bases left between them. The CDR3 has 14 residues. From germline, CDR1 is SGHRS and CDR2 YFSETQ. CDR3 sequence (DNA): TGCGCCAGCAGCTTGGAGCAAAGGGGCACTGAAGCTTTCTTT. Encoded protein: CASSLEQRGTEAFF.

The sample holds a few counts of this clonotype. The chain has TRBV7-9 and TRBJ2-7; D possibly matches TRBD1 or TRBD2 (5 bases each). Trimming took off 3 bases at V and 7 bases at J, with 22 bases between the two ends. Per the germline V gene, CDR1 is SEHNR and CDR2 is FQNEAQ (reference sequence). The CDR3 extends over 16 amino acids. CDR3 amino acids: CASSLNPRDERGEQYF. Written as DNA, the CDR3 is TGTGCCAGCAGCTTGAACCCACGGGACGAACGCGGGGAGCAGTACTTC.

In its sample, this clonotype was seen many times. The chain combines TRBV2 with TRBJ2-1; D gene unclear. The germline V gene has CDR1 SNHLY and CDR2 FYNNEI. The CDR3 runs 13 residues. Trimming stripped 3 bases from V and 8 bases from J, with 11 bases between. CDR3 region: CASSDWLGDEQFF. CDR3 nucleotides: TGTGCCAGCAGTGATTGGCTAGGCGATGAGCAGTTCTTC.

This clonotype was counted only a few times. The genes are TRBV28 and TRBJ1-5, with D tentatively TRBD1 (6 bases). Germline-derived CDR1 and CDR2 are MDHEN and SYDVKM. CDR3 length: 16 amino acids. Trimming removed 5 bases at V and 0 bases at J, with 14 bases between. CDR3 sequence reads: CASSLDRPYSNQPQHF. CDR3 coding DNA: TGTGCCAGCAGTCTGGACAGACCTTATAGCAATCAGCCCCAGCATTTT.

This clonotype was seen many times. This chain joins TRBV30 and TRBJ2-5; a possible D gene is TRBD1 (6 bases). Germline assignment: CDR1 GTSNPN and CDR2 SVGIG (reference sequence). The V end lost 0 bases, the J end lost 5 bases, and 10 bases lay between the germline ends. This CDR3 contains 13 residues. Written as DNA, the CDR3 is TGTGCCTGGAGTGTACAGGGCGGTGAGACCCAGTACTTC. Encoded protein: CAWSVQGGETQYF.

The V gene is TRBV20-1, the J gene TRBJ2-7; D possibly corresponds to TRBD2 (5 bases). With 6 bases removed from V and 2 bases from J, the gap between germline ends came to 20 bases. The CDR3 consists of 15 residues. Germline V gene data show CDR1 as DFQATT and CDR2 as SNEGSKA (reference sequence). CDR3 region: CSATGSFSAAYEQYF. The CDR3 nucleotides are TGCAGTGCCACTGGGTCCTTTTCAGCGGCCTACGAGCAGTACTTC.

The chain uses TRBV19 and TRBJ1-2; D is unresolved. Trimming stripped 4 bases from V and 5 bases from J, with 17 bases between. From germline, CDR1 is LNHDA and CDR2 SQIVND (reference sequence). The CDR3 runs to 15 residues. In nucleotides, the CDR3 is TGTGCCAGTAGTACCCTCGGCGCCCCAAGATATGGCTACACCTTC. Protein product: CASSTLGAPRYGYTF.

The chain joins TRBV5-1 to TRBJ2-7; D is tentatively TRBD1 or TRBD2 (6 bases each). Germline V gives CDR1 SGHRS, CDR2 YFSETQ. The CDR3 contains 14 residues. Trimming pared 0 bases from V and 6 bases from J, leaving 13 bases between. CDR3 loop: CASSLEGGFSEQYF. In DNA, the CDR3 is TGCGCCAGCAGCTTGGAGGGGGGCTTCAGCGAGCAGTACTTC. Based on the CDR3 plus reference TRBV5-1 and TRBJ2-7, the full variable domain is KAGVTQTPRYLIKTRGQQVTLSCSPISGHRSVSWYQQTPGQGLQFLFEYFSETQRNKGNFPGRFSGRQFSNSRSEMNVSTLELGDSALYLCASSLEGGFSEQYFGPGTRLTVT.

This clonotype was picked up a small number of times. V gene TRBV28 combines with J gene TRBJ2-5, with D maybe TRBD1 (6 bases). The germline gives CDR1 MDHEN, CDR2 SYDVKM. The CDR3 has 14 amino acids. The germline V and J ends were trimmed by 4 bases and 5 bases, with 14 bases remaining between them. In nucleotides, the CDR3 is TGTGCCAGCAGTTCTACAGGGATGGGGGAGACCCAGTACTTC. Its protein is CASSSTGMGETQYF. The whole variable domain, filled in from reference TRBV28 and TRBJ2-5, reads DVKVTQSSRYLVKRTGEKVFLECVQDMDHENMFWYRQDPGLGLRLIYFSYDVKMKEKGDIPEGYSVSREKKERFSLILESASTNQTSMYLCASSSTGMGETQYFGPGTRLLVL.

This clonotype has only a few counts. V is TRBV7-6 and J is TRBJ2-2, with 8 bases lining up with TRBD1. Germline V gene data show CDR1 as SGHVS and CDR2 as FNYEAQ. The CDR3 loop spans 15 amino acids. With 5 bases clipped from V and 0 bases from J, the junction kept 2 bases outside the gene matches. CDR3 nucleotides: TGTGCCAGCAGCCGGACAGGGCCGAACACCGGGGAGCTGTTTTTT. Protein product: CASSRTGPNTGELFF.

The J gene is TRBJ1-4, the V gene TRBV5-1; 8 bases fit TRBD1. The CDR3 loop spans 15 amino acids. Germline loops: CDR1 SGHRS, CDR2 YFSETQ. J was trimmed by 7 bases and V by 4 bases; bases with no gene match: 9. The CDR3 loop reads CASSTWTGISEKLFF. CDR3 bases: TGCGCCAGCAGCACCTGGACAGGGATTAGTGAAAAACTGTTTTTT.

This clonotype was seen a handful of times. CDR3 sequence reads: CSASGNEAGGSTDTQYF. As DNA, the CDR3 is TGCAGTGCTAGTGGAAACGAAGCGGGAGGCTCCACAGATACGCAGTATTTT. This chain connects TRBV20-1 to TRBJ2-3; TRBD2 agrees at 9 bases. Germline values: CDR1 DFQATT, CDR2 SNEGSKA (reference sequence). J lost 2 bases, V lost 3 bases, and 12 bases had no gene match. The CDR3 has 17 residues.

CDR3 residues: CASRRQANYGYTF. The CDR3 region has the DNA TGTGCCAGCAGGCGACAAGCTAACTATGGCTACACCTTC. The chain employs TRBV12-3 or TRBV12-4 and TRBJ1-2; no definite D call. V lost 6 bases to trimming and J lost 0 bases, with 8 bases between them. CDR3 length equals 13 residues.

Written as DNA, the CDR3 is TGCGCCAGCAGCTTACCGGACAGAAACTCCTATAATTCACCCCTCCACTTT. This sequence encodes CASSLPDRNSYNSPLHF. V and J are TRBV4-1 and TRBJ1-6; possible D gene TRBD1, 6 bases. Trimming removed 5 bases from V and 0 bases from J, with 14 bases in between. The length of the CDR3 is 17 residues. Germline loops: CDR1 MGHRA, CDR2 YSYEKL.

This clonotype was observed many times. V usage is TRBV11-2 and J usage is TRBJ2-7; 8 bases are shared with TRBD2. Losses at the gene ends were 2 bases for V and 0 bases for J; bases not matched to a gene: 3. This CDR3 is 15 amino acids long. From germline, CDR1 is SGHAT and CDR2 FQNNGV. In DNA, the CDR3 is TGTGCCAGCAGCTTAACCGGGAGGGTCTCCTACGAGCAGTACTTC. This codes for CASSLTGRVSYEQYF.